The T cell receptor beta chain under discussion was sequenced for a study of blood T cells in healthy people across ages. Study-level results: Long-lived and aged donors differed, with more naive CD4+ cells and higher diversity in the long-lived.

In regard to this clonotype: Antigen: not known.

Alongside a J-beta primer mix, a sample-barcoded 5' primer served in a second PCR lasting roughly 7 to 11 cycles. Every cDNA molecule bore a tag from a template-switch adaptor containing 12 random nucleotides. TCRdb reanalysed the 5' RACE reads using MiXCR and keeps one entry per CDR3 protein. The sample lists some 800,000 distinct CDR3 sequences; approximately 44% were seen once. The clonotype was recovered from a man aged 55-75 years in good health. The sequencing input was blood.

The CDR3 spells CSARAEGQDSTDTQYF. In DNA form, the CDR3 reads TGCAGTGCTAGGGCCGAGGGACAGGATAGCACAGATACGCAGTATTTT. The chain carries TRBV20-1 and TRBJ2-3, with TRBD1 matching over 8 bases. CDR1 and CDR2 (germline): DFQATT, SNEGSKA (reference sequence). CDR3 length: 16 residues. V dropped 3 bases and J dropped 0; count of bases not matched to a gene: 8.